This entry concerns a single T cell receptor (beta chain). This specimen comes from a study of blood T cell repertoires in COVID-19. Whole-study context: PBMCs, B-cell-depleted T cells, or T cells provided the cDNA or gDNA that made up the material.

There are 15 residues in the CDR3. Original analysis: Estimated nucleated cell counts came from reference gene primer amplification. Measured with immunoSEQ multiplex PCR; TCRdb has only the in-frame clones, and not every one. The V and J calls and the clone size are those of that table, but D and trimming were determined from the DNA. The sample lists fewer than 250,000 clones; 87% were seen once. The study assigned cohorts using participant-reported clinical history. The V gene is TRBV21-1, the J gene TRBJ2-7; the table's TRBD1 call for D was not verified on the DNA. TRBV21-1 is listed as a pseudogene. The sample was PBMCs or T cells enriched from blood (not recorded which). The sequence was collected from a man aged 25-45 years in a cohort exposed to, infected with or recovered from COVID-19 (not recorded which). The DNA of the CDR3 is TGTGCCAGCAGCAAAGCCCAAGACATCTCCTACGAGCAGTACTTC. It translates to CASSKAQDISYEQYF.